One and the same sample provided the 25 T cell receptor beta chains below, sequenced in a study of preoperative IRX-2 immunotherapy in early breast cancer. Treatment meaning: preoperative locoregional IRX-2 cytokine immunotherapy. The data were produced by immunoSEQ multiplex PCR, yet TCRdb's version contains in-frame clones alone and is incomplete. The repertoire includes approximately 25,000 clones, around 72% of them detected once, and about 6.8% sits in the top ten. Sequencing used lymph node tissue, obtained after IRX-2 immunotherapy. These receptor sequences come from a human donor with breast cancer.

V gene TRBV5-1 combines with J gene TRBJ1-4, with 9 bases aligning to TRBD1. Germline V gene data show CDR1 as SGHRS and CDR2 as YFSETQ. The CDR3 covers 14 residues. V was pared by 0 bases and J by 7 bases, with 1 base of the junction left unmatched. CDR3 DNA sequence: TGCGCCAGCAGCTTGGGACAGGGGGGTGAAAAACTGTTTTTT. It translates to CASSLGQGGEKLFF.

This clone was counted a single time. CDR3 nucleotide sequence: TGTGCCATCCTGCCGCGACAGGACTTCATTAACACCGGGGAGCTGTTTTTT. This codes for CAILPRQDFINTGELFF. The V gene is TRBV6-8, the J gene TRBJ2-2, with D possibly TRBD1 on 6 matching bases. The CDR3 is 17 residues long. Germline V gene sequence: CDR1 MNHGY, CDR2 SAAAGT. V gave up 10 bases and J gave up 2 bases, with 23 bases separating them.

This chain joins TRBV30 and TRBJ2-1, with 11 bases identical to TRBD2. Germline assignment: CDR1 GTSNPN and CDR2 SVGIG (reference sequence). This CDR3 is built from 18 residues. V shed 8 bases and J 7 bases; nucleotides not matched to a gene: 22. The CDR3 nucleotides read TGTGCCGTCGCCGGGGACACAAAGAAACTAGCGGGAGTGAATGAGCAGTTCTTC. Translating gives CAVAGDTKKLAGVNEQFF.

The rearrangement links TRBV11-3 to TRBJ2-1; D is unclear. V shed 1 base and J shed 0 bases, with 7 bases lying between them. This CDR3 region has 15 residues. CDR1 is SGHNT and CDR2 is YENEEA in the germline V gene. The CDR3 is CASSLGPSSYNEQFF. The CDR3 nucleotides read TGTGCCAGCAGCTTAGGGCCGAGCTCCTACAATGAGCAGTTCTTC.

The chain couples TRBV1 to TRBJ2-5; the DNA was not used to check the table's D call, TRBD1. TRBV1 is given as a pseudogene. This CDR3 is built from 15 residues. The CDR3 nucleotides are TGCGCCAGCAGCCAAGATCGACAGGGTGGGGAGACCCAGTACTTC. It codes for CASSQDRQGGETQYF.

The chain combines TRBV18 with TRBJ1-3; possible D gene TRBD1, 5 bases. This CDR3 is built from 15 residues. V was pared by 3 bases and J by 0 bases, with 9 bases between. Germline CDR1 KGHSH, CDR2 LQKENI. In DNA form, the CDR3 reads TGTGCCAGCTCACCGCCAGGGACCTCTGGAAACACCATATATTTT. Amino acids: CASSPPGTSGNTIYF.

The table lists this clone with a count of one. The chain uses TRBV19 and TRBJ2-5; D unclear. With 4 bases removed from V and 5 bases from J, the gap between germline ends came to 8 bases. Germline V gene sequence: CDR1 LNHDA, CDR2 SQIVND (reference sequence). The CDR3 covers 12 residues. The chain's CDR3 is CASSRARETQYF. The CDR3 nucleotides read TGTGCCAGTAGTAGGGCGCGGGAGACCCAGTACTTC.

The chain couples TRBV6-8 to TRBJ2-6; D remains ambiguous. The CDR3 runs 17 residues. V gave up 0 bases and J gave up 0 bases, with 9 bases separating them. Germline V gene sequence: CDR1 MNHGY, CDR2 SAAAGT. CDR3 nucleotide sequence: TGTGCCAGCAGTTACTCCGTCGCGGCCTCTGGGGCCAACGTCCTGACTTTC. Translation: CASSYSVAASGANVLTF.

This clone has a single count. The chain combines TRBV7-8 with TRBJ1-1; D ambiguous. CDR1 is SGHVS and CDR2 is FQNEAQ in the germline V gene. There are 13 residues in the CDR3. Between the trimmed V and J ends, which lost 2 bases and 1 base, there was a span of 5 bases. The CDR3 loop is CASSLTQNTEAFF. In DNA, the CDR3 is TGTGCCAGCAGCTTAACCCAGAACACTGAAGCTTTCTTT. Full variable domain (rest looked up from reference TRBV7-8 and TRBJ1-1): GAGVSQSPRYKVAKRGQDVALRCDPISGHVSLFWYQQALGQGPEFLTYFQNEAQLDKSGLPSDRFFAERPEGSVSTLKIQRTQQEDSAVYLCASSLTQNTEAFFGQGTRLTVV.

V gene TRBV30 combines with J gene TRBJ1-1, with unresolved D. CDR1 GTSNPN and CDR2 SVGIG come from the germline V gene (reference sequence). Trimming shortened V by 2 bases and J by 7 bases, and 11 bases separated the two germline ends. CDR3 length: 12 residues. The CDR3 coding sequence is TGTGCCTGGAGTCCCCGCTACTTTGAAGCTTTCTTT. Its translation is CAWSPRYFEAFF.

The V gene is TRBV18, the J gene TRBJ1-1; 8 bases align to TRBD1. This CDR3 has 13 amino acids. V shed 2 bases, J shed 6 bases, and the junction held 2 bases outside the gene matches. In germline, CDR1 is KGHSH, CDR2 LQKENI. CDR3 amino acids: CASSPLQGAEAFF. CDR3 in DNA: TGTGCCAGCTCACCATTACAGGGGGCTGAAGCTTTCTTT.

This chain uses TRBV28 with TRBJ2-3; D is possibly TRBD2 (6 bases). Trimming stripped 5 bases from V and 2 bases from J, with 8 bases between. The CDR3 runs 13 residues. CDR1 and CDR2 (germline): MDHEN, SYDVKM. DNA for the CDR3: TGTGCCAGCAGTCCGGGGGACACAGATACGCAGTATTTT. Residues: CASSPGDTDTQYF.

CDR3 nucleotides: TGTGCCAGCAGCCGTAGCGGGAGAGACGAGCAGTACTTC. Its protein is CASSRSGRDEQYF. This chain uses TRBV4-2 with TRBJ2-7; TRBD2 aligns across 9 bases. Unmatched junction bases numbered 3, after V lost 4 bases and J lost 5 bases. The CDR3 loop spans 13 amino acids. CDR1 is LGHNA, CDR2 YNFKEQ, per germline.

The gene calls are TRBV18 and TRBJ1-2; D gene ambiguous. The CDR3 has 13 residues. Germline V lookup: CDR1 KGHSH, CDR2 LQKENI. The germline V and J ends were trimmed by 4 bases and 6 bases, with 12 bases remaining between them. DNA of the CDR3: TGTGCCAGCTCACTTCTGGAGGGTAATGGCTACACCTTC. Its translation: CASSLLEGNGYTF.

V gene TRBV11-3 combines with J gene TRBJ2-7; D uncertain. This CDR3 region has 14 residues. Germline CDR1 SGHNT, CDR2 YENEEA. Between the trimmed V and J ends, which lost 3 bases and 1 base, there was a span of 10 bases. The CDR3 DNA follows: TGTGCCAGCAGCTTCACTTTAAATTCCTACGAGCAGTACTTC. Translating gives CASSFTLNSYEQYF. Full variable domain (remainder filled in from reference TRBV11-3 and TRBJ2-7): EAGVVQSPRYKIIEKKQPVAFWCNPISGHNTLYWYLQNLGQGPELLIRYENEEAVDDSQLPKDRFSAERLKGVDSTLKIQPAELGDSAVYLCASSFTLNSYEQYFGPGTRLTVT.

CDR3 sequence reads: CASSMGQSYGYTF. CDR3 DNA sequence: TGTGCCAGTAGTATGGGACAGTCCTATGGCTACACCTTC. This chain connects TRBV19 to TRBJ1-2, with 7 bases identical to TRBD1. Unmatched junction bases numbered 2, after V lost 3 bases and J lost 4 bases. Germline V gene lookup returns CDR1 LNHDA and CDR2 SQIVND (reference sequence). The CDR3 is 13 amino acids.

The genes are TRBV6-8 and TRBJ2-5; no reliable D call. V lost 4 bases to trimming and J lost 2 bases, with 14 bases between them. CDR1 MNHGY and CDR2 SAAAGT come from the germline V gene. The CDR3 has 15 amino acids. The CDR3, as DNA: TGTGCCAGCAGTTCCTTCATGGTGGGGCAAGAGACCCAGTACTTC. Residues: CASSSFMVGQETQYF.

This clone turned up a few times. V usage is TRBV19 and J usage is TRBJ1-5; no definite D call. This CDR3 has 14 residues. Germline assignment: CDR1 LNHDA and CDR2 SQIVND (reference sequence). Trimming shortened V by 9 bases and J by 1 base, and 13 bases separated the two germline ends. CDR3 amino acids: CASHGGSSNQPQHF. The CDR3 DNA reads TGTGCCAGCCATGGCGGATCAAGCAATCAGCCCCAGCATTTT.

The chain links TRBV6-8 to TRBJ2-3; TRBD2 matches at 10 bases. Germline CDR1 reads MNHGY; CDR2 reads SAAAGT. CDR3 length: 15 amino acids. The V segment lost 6 bases and the J segment 2 bases; nucleotides outside the gene matches: 5. The CDR3 spells CASRTGLAVTDTQYF. CDR3 DNA sequence: TGTGCCAGCAGGACTGGACTAGCGGTCACAGATACGCAGTATTTT.

This clone appeared once. This chain uses TRBV7-7 with TRBJ1-2; 10 bases are a match to TRBD1. V trimming: 8 bases; J trimming: 2 bases; junction bases outside the gene matches: 11. Germline V gene data show CDR1 as SSHAT and CDR2 as FNYEAQ (reference sequence). CDR3 length equals 16 residues. The CDR3 DNA follows: TGTGCCAGCGTCCGGGACAGGGGACTCCTCAACTATGGCTACACCTTC. Its protein product is CASVRDRGLLNYGYTF.

The chain combines TRBV10-2 with TRBJ2-3; 10 bases agree with TRBD2. The germline V gene has CDR1 WSHSY and CDR2 SAAADI. CDR3 length: 15 residues. J was trimmed by 2 bases and V by 3 bases; bases with no gene match: 2. This chain's CDR3 is CASSELAGITDTQYF. The CDR3 DNA sequence: TGCGCCAGCAGTGAACTAGCGGGAATCACAGATACGCAGTATTTT.

The V call is TRBV7-6, the J call TRBJ2-3; D is perhaps TRBD1 or TRBD2 (5 bases each). The ends were cut back, 2 bases at V and 3 bases at J, with 15 bases in the middle. The CDR3 length is 16 residues. Germline V gives CDR1 SGHVS, CDR2 FNYEAQ. As DNA, the CDR3 is TGTGCCAGCAGCTTATCCGGGGACCCACTGACAGATACGCAGTATTTT. It encodes CASSLSGDPLTDTQYF.

J is TRBJ1-1 and V is TRBV19; TRBD1 might be the D (6 bases). The length of the CDR3 is 14 residues. Trimming removed 7 bases at V and 4 bases at J, with 16 bases between. Germline V gene sequence: CDR1 LNHDA, CDR2 SQIVND (reference sequence). CDR3 sequence (DNA): TGTGCCAGTAAGGGGTATACAGGGAGCACTGAAGCTTTCTTT. Protein product: CASKGYTGSTEAFF.

The DNA for the CDR3 is TGTGCCAGCAGGGGGACCCTAGATAATCAGCCCCAGCATTTT. Translating gives CASRGTLDNQPQHF. This chain uses TRBV6-8 with TRBJ1-5; tentative D call: TRBD1 (5 bases). Germline assignment: CDR1 MNHGY and CDR2 SAAAGT. V was shortened by 6 bases and J by 4 bases, with 13 bases between the two germline ends. The CDR3 consists of 14 residues.

J is TRBJ2-4 and V is TRBV7-7; 9 nucleotides match TRBD1. V shed 4 bases and J 10 bases; nucleotides not matched to a gene: 8. CDR3 size: 14 residues. Germline V gene sequence: CDR1 SSHAT, CDR2 FNYEAQ (reference sequence). The CDR3 nucleotides are TGTGCCAGCAGCTGGGGACAGGGTACCCAGATTCAGTACTTC. Translated: CASSWGQGTQIQYF.